This T cell receptor beta chain was obtained from a study of identical twins. TCRdb ran MiXCR on the 5' RACE reads and lists one entry per CDR3 protein. The sample has 570,000 or so distinct CDR3 sequences, over 8.5% seen once. This clonotype was recorded a few times. At one end the junction does not follow the germline gene, possibly because of a read error. Germline CDR1 LGHNA, CDR2 YSLEER. CDR3 length equals 17 residues. This sample was also put to use in a study of yellow fever vaccine responses in identical twins.

Sequenced input: PBMCs. The chain recombines TRBV4-3 with TRBJ2-7; 9 bases map to TRBD2. The origin of this receptor is a woman between 18 and 29 years old in good health. The CDR3 reads CASSQDLPSGISHEQYF. CDR3 nucleotide sequence: TGCGCCAGCAGCCAAGATTTACCTAGCGGGATCTCCCACGAGCAGTACTTC.